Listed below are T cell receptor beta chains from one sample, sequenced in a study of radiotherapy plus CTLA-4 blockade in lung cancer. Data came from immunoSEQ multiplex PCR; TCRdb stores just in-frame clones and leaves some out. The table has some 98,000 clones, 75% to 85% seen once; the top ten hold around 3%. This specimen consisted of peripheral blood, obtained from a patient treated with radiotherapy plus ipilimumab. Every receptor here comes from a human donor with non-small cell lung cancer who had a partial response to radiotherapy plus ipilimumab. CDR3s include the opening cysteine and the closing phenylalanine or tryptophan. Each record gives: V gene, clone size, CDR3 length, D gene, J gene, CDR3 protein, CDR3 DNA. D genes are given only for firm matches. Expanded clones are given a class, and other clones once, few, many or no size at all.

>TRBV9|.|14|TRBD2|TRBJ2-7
CASSRVAGTYEQYF
TGTGCCAGCAGCAGGGTAGCGGGGACCTACGAGCAGTACTTC
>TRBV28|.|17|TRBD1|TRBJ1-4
CASSRTGGRTEREKLFF
TGTGCCAGCAGCCGGACAGGGGGCCGTACCGAGCGGGAAAAACTGTTTTTT
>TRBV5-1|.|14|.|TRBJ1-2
CASSLDPGSVSYTF
TGCGCCAGCAGCTTGGATCCAGGGTCCGTGAGCTACACCTTC
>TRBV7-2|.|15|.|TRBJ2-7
CASSSTGRSSYEQYF
TGTGCCAGCAGCTCGACAGGGAGGAGCTCCTACGAGCAGTACTTC
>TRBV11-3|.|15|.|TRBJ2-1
CASSLGPVSYNEQFF
TGTGCCAGCAGCTTGGGGCCCGTTTCCTACAATGAGCAGTTCTTC
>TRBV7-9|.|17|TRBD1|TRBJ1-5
CASSFTTGGRGNQPQHF
TGTGCCAGCAGCTTTACGACAGGGGGAAGAGGCAATCAGCCCCAGCATTTT
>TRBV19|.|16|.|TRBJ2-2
CASSRPRGFSTGELFF
TGTGCCAGTAGCCGACCTCGGGGGTTCTCGACCGGGGAGCTGTTTTTT
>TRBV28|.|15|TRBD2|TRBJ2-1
CASSLWGLGGNEQFF
TGTGCCAGCAGTTTATGGGGACTAGGTGGCAATGAGCAGTTCTTC
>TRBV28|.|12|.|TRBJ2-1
CASSLYAAEQFF
TGTGCCAGCAGTTTATATGCTGCGGAGCAGTTCTTC
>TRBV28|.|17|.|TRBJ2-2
CASSFELQGGGTGELFF
TGTGCCAGCAGTTTTGAGTTGCAGGGAGGGGGCACCGGGGAGCTGTTTTTT
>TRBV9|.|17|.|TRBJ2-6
CASSGGVFRAGANVLTF
TGTGCCAGCAGCGGCGGGGTATTCAGAGCTGGGGCCAACGTCCTGACTTTC
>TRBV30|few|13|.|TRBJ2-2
CAWYDWNTGELFF
TGTGCCTGGTATGACTGGAACACCGGGGAGCTGTTTTTT
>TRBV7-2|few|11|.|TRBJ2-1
CASSVSNEQFF
TGTGCCAGCAGCGTGAGTAATGAGCAGTTCTTC
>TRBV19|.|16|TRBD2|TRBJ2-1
CASSGTLAGGYNEQFF
TGTGCCAGTAGTGGGACGCTAGCGGGGGGGTACAATGAGCAGTTCTTC
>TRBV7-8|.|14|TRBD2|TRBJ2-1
CASSLGLAYGEQFF
TGTGCCAGCAGCCTGGGACTAGCCTACGGTGAGCAGTTCTTC
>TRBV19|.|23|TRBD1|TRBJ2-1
CASTNRGVFTYKVWIPEDLGQFF
TGTGCCAGTACTAACAGGGGGGTTTTTACTTACAAAGTGTGGATCCCGGAAGATTTGGGGCAGTTCTTC
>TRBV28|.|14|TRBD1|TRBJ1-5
CASTTGGPLSSQHF
TGTGCCAGCACGACAGGGGGCCCCCTGTCGTCCCAGCATTTT